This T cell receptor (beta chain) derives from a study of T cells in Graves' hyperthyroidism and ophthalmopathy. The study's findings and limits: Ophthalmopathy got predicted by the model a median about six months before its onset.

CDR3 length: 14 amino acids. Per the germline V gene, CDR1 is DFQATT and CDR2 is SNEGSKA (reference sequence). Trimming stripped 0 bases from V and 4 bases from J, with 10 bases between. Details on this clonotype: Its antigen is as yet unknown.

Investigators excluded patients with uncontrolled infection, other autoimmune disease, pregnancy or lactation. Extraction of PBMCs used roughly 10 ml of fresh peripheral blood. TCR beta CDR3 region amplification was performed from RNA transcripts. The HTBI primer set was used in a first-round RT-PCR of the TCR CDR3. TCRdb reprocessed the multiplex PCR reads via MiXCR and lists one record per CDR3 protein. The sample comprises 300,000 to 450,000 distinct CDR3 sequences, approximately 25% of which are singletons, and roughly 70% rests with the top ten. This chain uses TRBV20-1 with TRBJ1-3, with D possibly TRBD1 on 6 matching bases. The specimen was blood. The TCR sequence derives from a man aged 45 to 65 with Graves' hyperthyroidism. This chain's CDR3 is CSARDIQGGNTIYF. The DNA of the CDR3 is TGCAGTGCTAGAGATATACAGGGCGGAAACACCATATATTTT.